These 8 T cell receptor beta chains originate from one sample sequenced in a study of cytomegalovirus exposure and HLA in healthy donors. With 60 Vbeta and 13 Jbeta primers, the PCR was carried out. Method: immunoSEQ multiplex PCR; TCRdb's copy keeps in-frame clones and lacks some. Seen here are more than 95,000 clones, approximately 82% observed once, and the top ten hold more than 6.5%. Sequencing was carried out using PBMCs. The receptors were sampled from a man between 40 and 49 years old in good health and CMV-seropositive.

The chain combines TRBV7-9 with TRBJ2-5; 13 bases line up with TRBD2. The germline CDR1 and CDR2 sequences are SEHNR and FQNEAQ (reference sequence). After removal of 5 bases from V and 2 bases from J, the junction contained 11 bases not matched to a gene. This CDR3 comprises 18 residues. In DNA form, the CDR3 reads TGTGCCAGCAGCAATCCACTAGCGGGAGGGAAAGGGCAAGAGACCCAGTACTTC. Protein: CASSNPLAGGKGQETQYF.

This chain connects TRBV5-3 to TRBJ2-5, with 9 bases aligning to TRBD1. TRBV5-3 has ORF status, its function being uncertain. This CDR3 contains 14 residues. The junction had 5 bases not matched to a gene; V was cut back by 4 bases and J by 4 bases. Here the CDR3 reads CARSAGTGRETQYF. The CDR3 region has the DNA TGTGCCAGAAGCGCCGGGACAGGGCGAGAGACCCAGTACTTC.

This clone showed up just a few times. V usage is TRBV5-5 and J usage is TRBJ1-4, with TRBD1 as a possible D gene (6 bases). CDR1 SGHKS and CDR2 YYEKEE come from the germline V gene (reference sequence). The V gene lost 6 bases and the J gene lost 1 base, with 10 bases spanning the gap. The CDR3 sequence is 14 residues long. CDR3 sequence (DNA): TGTGCCAGCACCGAGACAGGAACTAATGAAAAACTGTTTTTT. It translates to CASTETGTNEKLFF.

The chain links TRBV15 to TRBJ2-3; TRBD2 matches at 11 bases. This CDR3 is 14 amino acids long. J gave up 6 bases and V 5 bases, and 4 bases lay outside the gene matches. Germline V CDR1 and CDR2: LNHNV, YYDKDF (reference sequence). This CDR3 reads CATSPLAGVDTQYF. The CDR3 nucleotides read TGTGCCACCAGCCCACTAGCGGGGGTGGATACGCAGTATTTT.

The J gene is TRBJ2-7, the V gene TRBV27; a possible D gene is TRBD1 (6 bases). V was clipped by 8 bases and J by 2 bases, with 10 bases between them. The CDR3 sequence is 12 residues long. CDR1 MNHEY and CDR2 SMNVEV come from the germline V gene (reference sequence). This chain's CDR3 is CASSGTTYEQYF. As DNA, the CDR3 is TGTGCCAGCTCCGGGACAACCTACGAGCAGTACTTC.

The rearrangement uses TRBV11-3 and TRBJ1-1; perhaps TRBD1 as D (5 bases). This CDR3 comprises 13 residues. Germline lookup yields CDR1 SGHNT and CDR2 YENEEA. Trimming took off 4 bases at V and 1 base at J, with 7 bases between the two ends. The CDR3 DNA is TGTGCCAGCAGCTGGACATCGAACACTGAAGCTTTCTTT. Amino acids: CASSWTSNTEAFF.

This chain uses TRBV5-1 with TRBJ2-2; D is unclear. Deletions cut 5 bases from V and 8 bases from J, with 10 bases between. This CDR3 is built from 12 residues. Per germline, CDR1 SGHRS and CDR2 YFSETQ. This CDR3 reads CASSLRPGELFF. The CDR3 DNA reads TGCGCCAGCAGTCTTCGTCCTGGGGAGCTGTTTTTT.

The chain employs TRBV5-1 and TRBJ2-3; TRBD2 matches at 9 bases. This CDR3 is built from 15 residues. The V gene end was trimmed by 4 bases and the J gene end by 5 bases; junction bases not matched to a gene: 8. Germline V lookup: CDR1 SGHRS, CDR2 YFSETQ. CDR3 protein: CASSMGLAFGDTQYF. CDR3 nucleotides: TGCGCCAGCAGCATGGGACTAGCTTTCGGAGATACGCAGTATTTT.